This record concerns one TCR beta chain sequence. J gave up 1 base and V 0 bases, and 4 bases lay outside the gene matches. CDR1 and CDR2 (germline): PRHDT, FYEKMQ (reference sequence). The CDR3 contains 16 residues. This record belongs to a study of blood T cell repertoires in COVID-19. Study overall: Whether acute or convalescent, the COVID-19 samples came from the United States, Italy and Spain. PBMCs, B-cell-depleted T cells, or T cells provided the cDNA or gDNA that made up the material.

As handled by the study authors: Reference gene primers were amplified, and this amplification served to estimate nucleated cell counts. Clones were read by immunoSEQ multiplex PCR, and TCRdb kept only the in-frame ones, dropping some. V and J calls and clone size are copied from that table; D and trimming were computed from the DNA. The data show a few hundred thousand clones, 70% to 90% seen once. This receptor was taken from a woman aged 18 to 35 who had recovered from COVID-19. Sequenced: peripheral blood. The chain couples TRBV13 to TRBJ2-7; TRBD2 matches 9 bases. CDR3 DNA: TGTGCCAGCAGCTTAGGCCGCCTAGCGGGATCCTACGAGCAGTACTTC. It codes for CASSLGRLAGSYEQYF.